This record covers a single TCR beta chain. Its matching antigen is unknown. The entry originates in a study of T cells in localized non-small cell lung cancer. Study-wide results and limits: Paired adjacent lung recovered a median approximately 62 of the top 100 tumor clones. Uninvolved adjacent lung, not tumor, had the highest T cell clonality.

The V and J ends lost 4 bases and 2 bases respectively, with 7 bases between them. Looked up from germline, CDR1 is SGHDN and CDR2 is FVKESK. This CDR3 is built from 13 residues. TCRdb's copy holds only in-frame clones and misses some; the assay was immunoSEQ multiplex PCR. The repertoire consists of approximately 3,300 clones, with about 25% occurring once and the leading ten covering 20% to 30%. The rearrangement links TRBV14 to TRBJ2-3; either TRBD1 or TRBD2 may fit D (5 bases each). This clonotype was sampled from a woman aged 35 to 70 with stage I lung adenocarcinoma. Sample: lung tumor tissue, taken before any cancer treatment. CDR3 sequence reads: CASSRDLTDTQYF. The CDR3 DNA sequence: TGTGCCAGCAGCCGGGACCTCACAGATACGCAGTATTTT.